Included here is one TCR beta chain sequence, with context. Antigen unknown. The source of the sample is a study of T cells after yellow fever vaccination. The CDR3 sequence is 16 residues long. From germline, CDR1 is KGHSH and CDR2 LQKENI. V was pared by 1 base and J by 4 bases, with 6 bases of the junction left unmatched. Generation of TCR cDNA used 5'RACE template switching (which added a universal primer site and UMIs). TCRdb re-called the 5' RACE reads through MiXCR, storing one row per CDR3 protein. The table lists about 230,000 distinct CDR3 sequences, about 7% of them singletons. Overall study findings and caveats: FACS-sorted repertoires might harbor abundant contaminating clonotypes from the bulk population.

The chain carries TRBV18 and TRBJ2-3, with 9 bases identical to TRBD2. The sequence was collected from a man aged 25-45 years who received the YFV17D yellow fever vaccine. The sample was CD4+ T cells sorted from PBMCs, taken on the day of the yellow fever booster vaccination. The CDR3 DNA reads TGTGCCAGCTCACCACGGCTAGCGGGAAACTCAGATACGCAGTATTTT. Its protein product is CASSPRLAGNSDTQYF. Complete variable domain (other parts from reference TRBV18 and TRBJ2-3): NAGVMQNPRHLVRRRGQEARLRCSPMKGHSHVYWYRQLPEEGLKFMVYLQKENIIDESGMPKERFSAEFPKEGPSILRIQQVVRGDSAAYFCASSPRLAGNSDTQYFGPGTRLTVL.